This T cell receptor (beta chain) was sequenced during a study of cytomegalovirus exposure and HLA in healthy donors. Study-wide results and caveats: A subsequent analysis found that TCR clusters from the first cohort also tended to co-occur in the 120 or so validation repertoires, with 90% to 95% of cluster scores above 0. Investigators reported 150 to 200 TCR beta chains as tied to cytomegalovirus. Most TCR sequences were rare, but some public TCRs occurred in many donors.

The data were produced by immunoSEQ multiplex PCR, yet TCRdb's version contains in-frame clones alone and is incomplete. The sample includes under 250,000 clones, roughly 89% of them seen just once. This clone was detected once. The antigen is undetermined. This CDR3 has 15 residues. Germline loops: CDR1 SGDLS, CDR2 YYNGEE. V was trimmed by 4 bases and J by 0 bases, leaving 11 bases between them. This TCR derives from a man aged 18 to 30 in good health and CMV-seronegative. The sample consisted of PBMCs. The chain combines TRBV9 with TRBJ2-1; no reliable D call. The CDR3 DNA reads as TGTGCCAGCAGCCCCCACAGAAGCTCCTACAATGAGCAGTTCTTC. Translation gives CASSPHRSSYNEQFF. The complete variable domain, with remaining parts taken from reference TRBV9 and TRBJ2-1, reads DSGVTQTPKHLITATGQRVTLRCSPRSGDLSVYWYQQSLDQGLQFLIQYYNGEERAKGNILERFSAQQFPDLHSELNLSSLELGDSALYFCASSPHRSSYNEQFFGPGTRLTVL.